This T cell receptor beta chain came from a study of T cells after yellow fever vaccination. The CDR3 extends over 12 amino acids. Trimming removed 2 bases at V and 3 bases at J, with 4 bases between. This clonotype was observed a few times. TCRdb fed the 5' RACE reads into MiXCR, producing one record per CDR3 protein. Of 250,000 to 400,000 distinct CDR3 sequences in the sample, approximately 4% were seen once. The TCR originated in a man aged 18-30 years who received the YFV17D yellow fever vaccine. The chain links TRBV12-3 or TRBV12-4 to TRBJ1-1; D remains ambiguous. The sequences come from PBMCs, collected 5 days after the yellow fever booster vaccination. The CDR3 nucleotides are TGTGCCAGCAGTTTATTCTACACTGAAGCTTTCTTT. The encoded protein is CASSLFYTEAFF.